This is a list of T cell receptor beta chains from one sample in a study of T-cell reconstitution after alpha-beta-depleted transplantation in children. TCRdb ran MiXCR on the PCR reads and lists one entry per CDR3 protein. This sample has approximately 83,000 distinct CDR3 sequences, with 8% to 9% found just once. The sample in question was PBMCs from the stem cell graft donor, obtained from the stem cell graft. The receptors derive from a human donor who donated a stem cell graft to a child with congenital amegakaryocytic thrombocytopenia. CDR3s leave out the opening cysteine and the closing phenylalanine or tryptophan. The D gene is left open where the match is weak.

V: TRBV28; D: NA; J: TRBJ1-4; CDR3: ASSNGGQTNEKLF
V: TRBV11-2; D: NA; J: TRBJ2-7; CDR3: ASSLGGGLESYEQY
V: TRBV12-3/TRBV12-4; D: NA; J: TRBJ1-3; CDR3: ASSFLSPGVSGNTIY
V: TRBV20-1; D: TRBD2; J: TRBJ2-2; CDR3: SAFTSGLTGELF
V: TRBV20-1; D: TRBD1; J: TRBJ2-4; CDR3: SAGIYRDRGGGNIQY
V: TRBV28; D: TRBD2; J: TRBJ2-1; CDR3: ASKLAGSSYNEQF
V: TRBV9; D: NA; J: TRBJ2-7; CDR3: ASSVGWSHLPYEQY
V: TRBV14; D: NA; J: TRBJ2-4; CDR3: ASSQDSRLAKNIQY
V: TRBV7-2; D: NA; J: TRBJ2-3; CDR3: ASSLAATTDTQY
V: TRBV29-1; D: NA; J: TRBJ2-1; CDR3: SVHLSGRDEQF
V: TRBV5-1; D: TRBD1; J: TRBJ2-2; CDR3: ASSLGYGQGTGELF
V: TRBV10-3; D: NA; J: TRBJ2-5; CDR3: AISLQGQETQY
V: TRBV7-2; D: TRBD1; J: TRBJ1-5; CDR3: ASSPDRNQPQH
V: TRBV2; D: NA; J: TRBJ2-2; CDR3: ASIGTRNTGELF
V: TRBV5-6; D: TRBD2; J: TRBJ2-1; CDR3: ASSGRTSGNLYNEQF
V: TRBV3-1; D: NA; J: TRBJ2-1; CDR3: ASSQEAGSLNEQF
V: TRBV28; D: NA; J: TRBJ2-3; CDR3: ASNGGGTDTQY
V: TRBV6-2/TRBV6-3; D: NA; J: TRBJ2-2; CDR3: ASGIGYTGELF
V: TRBV20-1; D: NA; J: TRBJ2-4; CDR3: SASVPRTVGNIQY
V: TRBV18; D: TRBD1; J: TRBJ1-2; CDR3: ASSRGQGSNYGYT
V: TRBV29-1; D: TRBD1; J: TRBJ1-2; CDR3: SVETGDDYGYT
V: TRBV15; D: NA; J: TRBJ2-3; CDR3: ATSSLEGGRTDTQY
V: TRBV3-1; D: NA; J: TRBJ1-4; CDR3: ASSQNPFSTNEKLF
V: TRBV12-3/TRBV12-4; D: TRBD1; J: TRBJ1-3; CDR3: ASSPALRGLVLGGNTIY
V: TRBV24-1; D: TRBD1; J: TRBJ2-3; CDR3: ATSGTQGAASTDTQY
V: TRBV5-1; D: NA; J: TRBJ2-3; CDR3: ASSRQEAVDTQY
V: TRBV19; D: TRBD1; J: TRBJ1-1; CDR3: ASSPRDRGLNTEAF
V: TRBV20-1; D: TRBD1; J: TRBJ1-2; CDR3: SARVTGGARDYGYT
V: TRBV3-1; D: NA; J: TRBJ2-5; CDR3: ASSPQSQETQY
V: TRBV7-2; D: NA; J: TRBJ1-2; CDR3: ASSLQGRGYT
V: TRBV6-1; D: NA; J: TRBJ2-5; CDR3: ASSRGPPETQY
V: TRBV20-1; D: TRBD1; J: TRBJ1-2; CDR3: SASLAGGFYGYT
V: TRBV3-1; D: TRBD1; J: TRBJ1-2; CDR3: ASSPEGAESGYT